This T cell receptor (beta chain) is from a study of blood T cell repertoires in COVID-19. Study details: Samples taken during acute and convalescent COVID-19 were collected in the United States, Italy and Spain. In each case, the material was cDNA or gDNA derived from T cells, B-cell-depleted T cells, or PBMCs.

CDR3 length: 15 residues. The V gene lost 5 bases and the J gene lost 1 base, with 13 bases spanning the gap. From germline, CDR1 is SGHVS and CDR2 FQNEAQ. Some clones are missing from TCRdb's copy, which holds only in-frame ones; the method was immunoSEQ multiplex PCR. The sample consists of fewer than 200,000 clones, around 83% of them appearing once. Those enrolled in Seattle joined during active infection and were followed longitudinally afterward. The source of this sequence is a woman in her 70s with COVID-19, enrolled during active disease. This chain uses TRBV7-8 with TRBJ2-3, with a tentative D call TRBD2 (6 bases). The sequenced sample was peripheral blood. CDR3 region: CASSRASVGTDTQYF. For the CDR3, the DNA is TGTGCCAGCAGCCGAGCTAGCGTTGGCACAGATACGCAGTATTTT.